This TCR beta chain was recovered during a study of T cell responses to AZD1222 COVID-19 vaccine (TCRdb year 2021). With regard to the full study: Because spike-specific TCR depth and breadth did not differ between the two schedules, AZD1222 recipients who got a second dose at roughly 4 weeks were pooled with those who got a second dose at roughly 12 weeks. Enrollment into the trials was organized by age into subgroups of 18-55, 56-69 and 70-plus years, and those subgroups contained about 160, 30 and 59 TCR-sequenced participants, respectively. A total of about 240 trial participants underwent TCR sequencing, of whom some 210 received two doses of AZD1222 and roughly 25 received two doses of the MenACWY control vaccine.

Comment on this clone: Which antigen it targets is not known. No much larger clone exists at a distance of one base, and base qualities are not known. This sample includes further DNA sequences coding for the same CDR3.

Including cysteine and phenylalanine, the CDR3 has 15 amino acids. Of the read, only the CDR3 DNA is kept; its 45 bases are in frame from base 1. CDR1 and CDR2 are read off the germline V gene as SGHNT and YENEEA. V loses 4 bases at its end and J loses 4 bases; junction bases beyond the gene matches: 4. The CDR3 regions of human TCRbeta chains were subjected to immunosequencing. The authors processed their data as follows. TCRs in the repertoires were compared against a reference library of SARS-CoV-2-specific TCRs that had been generated with the MIRA antigen-specificity platform. Breadth was defined as the fraction of unique TCRs that were SARS-CoV-2-associated, and depth was defined as the fraction of total T cells that were SARS-CoV-2-associated. Using the MIRA data, each spike-specific TCR was assigned both to the spike region to which the TCR was reactive and to a CD4 or CD8 class. Log10-transformed breadth and depth values were compared by one-way ANOVA with Sidak's multiple comparisons tests. TCRdb stores this immuneACCESS table with in-frame sequences only. Part of the clones is absent; in the studies checked, under half of the shortfall reflects unresolved V genes, and no reason is known for the rest. V, J and clone size were drawn from that table, and D and trimming were deduced from the DNA. This sample holds roughly 70,000 clones; roughly four fifths were observed only once. Around 5% of the sample is held by the ten biggest clonotypes.

The time point tag for this specimen amounts to: baseline before first vaccination. The vaccinee samples were drawn from two UK trials, COV001 and COV002, one of which was a single-blind randomized controlled phase 2/3 trial testing AZD1222 (ChAdOx1 nCoV-19) in healthy adults. For TCRbeta chain sequencing, PBMC samples were collected from trial participants at day 0 and at day 28 after the second dose. Paper-wide results and their limitations: In the small 56-69-year group, the increase in depth fell short of significance, most likely because of low power. Only a handful of AZD1222 recipients were SARS-CoV-2 seropositive at baseline, limiting conclusions about previously exposed vaccinees. After two AZD1222 doses, both the breadth and the depth of spike-specific TCRs were significantly higher than at day 0 and than in MenACWY recipients. Most participants were white British and females outnumbered males, and the authors suggested that clonal diversity may have been underestimated. Nearly half of unique spike-specific TCRs reportedly recognized epitopes outside regions mutated in the B.1.351 and B.1.1.7 variants. Because no day 14 peak-response samples were available, the repertoires could be characterized only after the peak T cell response. Vaccine-associated CD4 TCRs spanned the whole spike protein, with dominant responses in regions 160-218 and 743-854.

This sequence was found in an adult in good health. This sample comprised peripheral blood, obtained on day 0 of AZD1222 vaccination. Recombination linked TRBV11-3 to TRBJ2-1; TRBD1 agrees with 10 junctional bases. The nucleotide sequence reads TGTGCCAGCAGCTCGCCGGGACAGGGGTACAATGAGCAGTTCTTC. The translation is CASSSPGQGYNEQFF.